One and the same sample provided the 13 T cell receptor beta chains below, sequenced in a study of shared clonotypes between healthy human individuals. The table came from immunoSEQ multiplex PCR; TCRdb's copy has only in-frame clones and leaves some out. The sample lists 850,000 to 1,200,000 clones, around 74% occurring once. Sequences were obtained from memory CD4+ T cells sorted from blood. The subset denotes: CD45RA-negative fraction. The receptors shown here come from a young man in good health.

This clone has just one count. Other DNA variants within this sample encode the same CDR3. The gene calls are TRBV18 and TRBJ2-5; D unresolved. CDR1 and CDR2 from the germline V gene are KGHSH and LQKENI. The germline V and J ends were trimmed by 3 bases and 2 bases, with 7 bases remaining between them. This CDR3 has 13 amino acids. The CDR3 loop reads CASSPGTQETQYF. DNA for the CDR3: TGTGCCAGCTCACCGGGCACGCAAGAGACCCAGTACTTC.

This clone was counted once. This specimen includes other DNA sequences encoding the same CDR3. The chain links TRBV6-1 to TRBJ2-2, with D unresolved. The CDR3 spans 14 residues. Germline lookup yields CDR1 MNHNS and CDR2 SASEGT. Trimming left V 1 base short and J 1 base short, with 4 bases between. The CDR3 sequence is CASSEVLNTGELFF. The CDR3, as DNA: TGTGCCAGCAGTGAAGTTCTGAACACCGGGGAGCTGTTTTTT.

The rearrangement uses TRBV5-5 and TRBJ2-3; D is unresolved. CDR3 length: 13 amino acids. Trimming shortened V by 4 bases and J by 2 bases, and 8 bases separated the two germline ends. From germline, CDR1 is SGHKS and CDR2 YYEKEE (reference sequence). This CDR3 is CASSQLITDTQYF. The CDR3 DNA follows: TGTGCCAGCAGCCAACTGATCACAGATACGCAGTATTTT.

This rearrangement joins TRBV11-2 to TRBJ2-7; D gene unclear. Trimming shortened V by 1 base and J by 3 bases, and 4 bases separated the two germline ends. CDR1 and CDR2 from the germline V gene are SGHAT and FQNNGV. This CDR3 is built from 12 residues. The CDR3 loop reads CASSLANYEQYF. The CDR3 DNA sequence: TGTGCCAGCAGCTTAGCTAACTACGAGCAGTACTTC.

The chain is built from TRBV6-5 and TRBJ1-4; the match to TRBD1 covers 7 bases. This CDR3 is built from 16 residues. J was trimmed by 0 bases and V by 4 bases; bases with no gene match: 5. Germline CDR1 reads MNHEY; CDR2 reads SVGAGI. CDR3 nucleotide sequence: TGTGCCAGCAGTTCCGGGACAGCTGCAACTAATGAAAAACTGTTTTTT. Translating it yields CASSSGTAATNEKLFF.

Only one count was recorded for this clone. The chain has TRBV28 and TRBJ1-4; the D is unclear. CDR1 is MDHEN, CDR2 SYDVKM, per germline. With 8 bases removed from V and 4 bases from J, the gap between germline ends came to 8 bases. The CDR3 is made up of 12 amino acids. The CDR3 is CASRALNEKLFF. DNA for the CDR3: TGTGCCAGCCGGGCCCTTAATGAAAAACTGTTTTTT. The full variable domain, rest sourced from reference TRBV28 and TRBJ1-4, is DVKVTQSSRYLVKRTGEKVFLECVQDMDHENMFWYRQDPGLGLRLIYFSYDVKMKEKGDIPEGYSVSREKKERFSLILESASTNQTSMYLCASRALNEKLFFGSGTQLSVL.

The gene calls are TRBV18 and TRBJ1-6; D unresolved. Germline V gene lookup returns CDR1 KGHSH and CDR2 LQKENI. Trimming stripped 3 bases from V and 12 bases from J, with 21 bases between. The CDR3 is made up of 16 amino acids. In nucleotides, the CDR3 is TGTGCCAGCTCACCGGTTCAGGTGGCCCCAACTATACCCCTCCACTTT. This translates into CASSPVQVAPTIPLHF.

Regarding this clone: Distinct nucleotide sequences in the sample also encode this CDR3. V and J are TRBV4-3 and TRBJ1-5; D is uncertain. This CDR3 is 13 amino acids long. The V gene's germline CDR1 is LGHNA and CDR2 YSLEER. The V gene lost 0 bases and the J gene lost 6 bases, with 6 bases spanning the gap. The CDR3 loop reads CASSQDRGQPQHF. The CDR3 DNA reads as TGCGCCAGCAGCCAAGATCGTGGTCAGCCCCAGCATTTT.

This rearrangement joins TRBV5-8 to TRBJ2-1; unclear D gene. The germline CDR1 and CDR2 sequences are SGHTS and YDEGEE. This CDR3 region has 11 residues. V dropped 4 bases and J dropped 15 bases, with 14 bases sitting between them. The CDR3 here is CASSVYLESFF. DNA for the CDR3: TGTGCCAGCAGCGTTTACCTTGAGTCGTTCTTC.

The rearrangement links TRBV6-5 to TRBJ1-6, with no clear D. This CDR3 has 14 amino acids. The germline CDR1 and CDR2 sequences are MNHEY and SVGAGI. Between the trimmed V and J ends, which lost 5 bases and 4 bases, there was a span of 9 bases. In DNA form, the CDR3 reads TGTGCCAGCAGTCTCGAGCCTTATAATTCACCCCTCCACTTT. This encodes CASSLEPYNSPLHF.

The chain recombines TRBV11-3 with TRBJ2-5; D unclear. The CDR3 has 11 amino acids. From germline, CDR1 is SGHNT and CDR2 YENEEA. V gave up 5 bases and J gave up 5 bases, with 6 bases separating them. The chain's CDR3 is CASSLLETQYF. The CDR3 DNA reads as TGTGCCAGCAGCCTCCTGGAGACCCAGTACTTC.

This chain joins TRBV29-1 and TRBJ2-7, with 9 bases matching TRBD1. The CDR3 is 13 amino acids. After removal of 2 bases from V and 3 bases from J, the junction contained 2 bases not matched to a gene. Germline assignment: CDR1 SQVTM and CDR2 ANQGSEA. CDR3 amino acids: CSVERTGDYEQYF. The CDR3 DNA reads TGCAGCGTTGAACGGACAGGGGACTACGAGCAGTACTTC.

The V and J genes are TRBV27 and TRBJ2-3; D is unresolved. From germline, CDR1 is MNHEY and CDR2 SMNVEV (reference sequence). The CDR3 loop spans 11 amino acids. V lost 6 bases and J 10 bases, leaving 11 bases between the germline ends. The CDR3 region has the DNA TGTGCCAGCAGCAAATCGGGCGCGCAGTATTTT. Translated, it gives CASSKSGAQYF.